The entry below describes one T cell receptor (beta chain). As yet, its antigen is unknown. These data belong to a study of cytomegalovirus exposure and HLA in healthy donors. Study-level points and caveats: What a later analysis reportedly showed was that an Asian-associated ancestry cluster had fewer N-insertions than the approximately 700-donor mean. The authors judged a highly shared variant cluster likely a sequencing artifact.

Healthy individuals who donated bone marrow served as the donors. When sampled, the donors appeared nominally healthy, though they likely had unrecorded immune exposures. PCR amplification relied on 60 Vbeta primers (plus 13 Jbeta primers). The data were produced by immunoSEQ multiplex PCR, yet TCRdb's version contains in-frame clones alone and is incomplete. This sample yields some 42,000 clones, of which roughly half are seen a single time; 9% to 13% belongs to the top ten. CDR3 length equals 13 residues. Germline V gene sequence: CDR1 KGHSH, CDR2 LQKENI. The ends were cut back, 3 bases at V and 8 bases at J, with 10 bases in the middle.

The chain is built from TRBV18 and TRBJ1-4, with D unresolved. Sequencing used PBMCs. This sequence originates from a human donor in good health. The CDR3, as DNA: TGTGCCAGCTCACCCCTCGCTGAGGAAAAACTGTTTTTT. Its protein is CASSPLAEEKLFF. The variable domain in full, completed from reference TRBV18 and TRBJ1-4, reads NAGVMQNPRHLVRRRGQEARLRCSPMKGHSHVYWYRQLPEEGLKFMVYLQKENIIDESGMPKERFSAEFPKEGPSILRIQQVVRGDSAAYFCASSPLAEEKLFFGSGTQLSVL.